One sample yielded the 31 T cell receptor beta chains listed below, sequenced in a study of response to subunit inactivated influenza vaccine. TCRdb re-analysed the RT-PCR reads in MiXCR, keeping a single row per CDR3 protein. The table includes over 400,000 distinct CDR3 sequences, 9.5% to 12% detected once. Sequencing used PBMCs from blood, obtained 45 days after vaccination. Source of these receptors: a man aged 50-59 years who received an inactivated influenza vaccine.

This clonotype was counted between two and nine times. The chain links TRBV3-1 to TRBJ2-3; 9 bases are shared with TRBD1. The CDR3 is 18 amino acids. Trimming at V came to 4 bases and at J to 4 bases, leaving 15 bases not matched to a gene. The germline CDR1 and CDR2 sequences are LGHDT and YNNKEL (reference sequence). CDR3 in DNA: TGTGCCAGCAGCCCGGGACAGGGACTTCAAGGTTGGGCAGATACGCAGTATTTT. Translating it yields CASSPGQGLQGWADTQYF.

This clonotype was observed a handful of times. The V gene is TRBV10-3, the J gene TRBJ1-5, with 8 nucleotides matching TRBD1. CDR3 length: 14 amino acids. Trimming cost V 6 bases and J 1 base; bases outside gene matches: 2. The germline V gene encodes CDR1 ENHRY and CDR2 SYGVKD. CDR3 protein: CAISDRGSNQPQHF. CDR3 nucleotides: TGTGCCATCAGCGACAGGGGCAGCAATCAGCCCCAGCATTTT.

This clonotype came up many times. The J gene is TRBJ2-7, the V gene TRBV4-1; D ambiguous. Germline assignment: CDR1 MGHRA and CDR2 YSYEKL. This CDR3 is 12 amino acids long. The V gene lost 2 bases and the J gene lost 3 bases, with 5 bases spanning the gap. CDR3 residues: CASSQTNYEQYF. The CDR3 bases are TGCGCCAGCAGCCAAACGAACTACGAGCAGTACTTC.

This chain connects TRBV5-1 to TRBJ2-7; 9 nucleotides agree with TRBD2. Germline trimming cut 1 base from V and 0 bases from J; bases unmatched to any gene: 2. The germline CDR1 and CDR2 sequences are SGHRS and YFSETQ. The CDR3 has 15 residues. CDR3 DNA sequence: TGCGCCAGCAGCTTGAGCGGGAGGAACTCCTACGAGCAGTACTTC. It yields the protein CASSLSGRNSYEQYF.

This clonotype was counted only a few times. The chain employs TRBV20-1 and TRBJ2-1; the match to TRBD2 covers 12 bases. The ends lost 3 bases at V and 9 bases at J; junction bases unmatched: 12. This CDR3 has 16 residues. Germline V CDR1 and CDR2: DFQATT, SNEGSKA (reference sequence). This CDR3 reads CSASKASGGAAGEQFF. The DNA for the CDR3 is TGCAGTGCTAGTAAGGCTAGCGGGGGGGCGGCGGGTGAGCAGTTCTTC.

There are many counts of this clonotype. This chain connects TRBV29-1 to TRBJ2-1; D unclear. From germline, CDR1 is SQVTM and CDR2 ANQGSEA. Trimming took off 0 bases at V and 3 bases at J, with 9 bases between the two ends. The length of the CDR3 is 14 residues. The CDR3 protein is CSVEEARHYNEQFF. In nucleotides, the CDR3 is TGCAGCGTTGAAGAGGCGAGACACTACAATGAGCAGTTCTTC.

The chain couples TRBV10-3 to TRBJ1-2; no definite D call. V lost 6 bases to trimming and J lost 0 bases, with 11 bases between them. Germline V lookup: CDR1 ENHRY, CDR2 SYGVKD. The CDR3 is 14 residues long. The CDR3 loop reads CAISAGVTNYGYTF. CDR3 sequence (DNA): TGTGCCATCAGCGCCGGGGTAACTAACTATGGCTACACCTTC.

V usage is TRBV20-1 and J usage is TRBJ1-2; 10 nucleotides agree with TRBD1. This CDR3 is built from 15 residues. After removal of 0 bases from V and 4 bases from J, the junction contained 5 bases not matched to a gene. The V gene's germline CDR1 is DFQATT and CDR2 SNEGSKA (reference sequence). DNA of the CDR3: TGCAGTGCTAGAGACCGGGACAGGGGCGCCTATGGCTACACCTTC. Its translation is CSARDRDRGAYGYTF.

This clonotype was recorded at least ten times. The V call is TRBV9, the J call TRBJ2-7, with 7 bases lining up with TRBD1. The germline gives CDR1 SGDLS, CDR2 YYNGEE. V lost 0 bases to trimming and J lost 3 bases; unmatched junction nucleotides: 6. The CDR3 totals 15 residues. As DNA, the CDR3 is TGTGCCAGCAGCGTAGATTCGACAGGGTTCTACGAGCAGTACTTC. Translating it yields CASSVDSTGFYEQYF. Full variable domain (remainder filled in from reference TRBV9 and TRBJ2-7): DSGVTQTPKHLITATGQRVTLRCSPRSGDLSVYWYQQSLDQGLQFLIQYYNGEERAKGNILERFSAQQFPDLHSELNLSSLELGDSALYFCASSVDSTGFYEQYFGPGTRLTVT.

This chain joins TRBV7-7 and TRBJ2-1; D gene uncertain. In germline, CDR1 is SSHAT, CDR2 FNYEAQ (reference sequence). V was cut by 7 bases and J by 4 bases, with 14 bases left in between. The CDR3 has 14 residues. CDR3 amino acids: CASTPLTGYNEQFF. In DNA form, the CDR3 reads TGTGCCAGCACCCCACTAACTGGGTACAATGAGCAGTTCTTC.

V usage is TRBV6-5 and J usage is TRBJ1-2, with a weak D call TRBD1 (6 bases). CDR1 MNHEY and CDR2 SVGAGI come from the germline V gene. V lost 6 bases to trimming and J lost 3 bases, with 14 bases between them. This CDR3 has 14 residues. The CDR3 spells CASSYGGGDYGYTF. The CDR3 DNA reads TGTGCCAGCAGCTACGGGGGGGGCGACTATGGCTACACCTTC.

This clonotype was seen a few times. This CDR3 reads CASSLGGQGAGTQYF. DNA of the CDR3: TGTGCCAGCAGCTTAGGCGGACAGGGGGCTGGTACGCAGTATTTT. The chain carries TRBV7-2 and TRBJ2-3, with 11 bases lining up with TRBD1. The germline gives CDR1 SGHTA, CDR2 FQGNSA. The V gene end was trimmed by 1 base and the J gene end by 8 bases; junction bases not matched to a gene: 5. The CDR3 runs to 15 residues.

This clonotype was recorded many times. CDR3 nucleotide sequence: TGCGCCAGCAGCCGTGGAGTCAGACAGGGCCAAGAGACCCAGTACTTC. Its protein product is CASSRGVRQGQETQYF. V gene TRBV5-1 combines with J gene TRBJ2-5; 7 nucleotides align to TRBD1. Germline trimming cut 4 bases from V and 1 base from J; bases unmatched to any gene: 10. CDR3 length equals 16 residues. The germline CDR1 and CDR2 sequences are SGHRS and YFSETQ.

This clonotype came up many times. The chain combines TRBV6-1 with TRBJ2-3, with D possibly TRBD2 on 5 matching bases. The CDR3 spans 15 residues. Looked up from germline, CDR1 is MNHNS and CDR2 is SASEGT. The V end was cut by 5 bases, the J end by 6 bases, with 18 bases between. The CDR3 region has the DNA TGTGCCAGCAGTCAGAGTAGGCGGGTACTGGATACGCAGTATTTT. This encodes CASSQSRRVLDTQYF.

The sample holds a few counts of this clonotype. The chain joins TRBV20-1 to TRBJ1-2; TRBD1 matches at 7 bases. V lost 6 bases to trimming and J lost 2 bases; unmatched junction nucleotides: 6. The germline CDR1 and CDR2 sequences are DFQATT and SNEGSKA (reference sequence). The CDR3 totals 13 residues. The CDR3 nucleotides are TGCAGTGCCAGGGACAGCCTGAACTATGGCTACACCTTC. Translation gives CSARDSLNYGYTF.

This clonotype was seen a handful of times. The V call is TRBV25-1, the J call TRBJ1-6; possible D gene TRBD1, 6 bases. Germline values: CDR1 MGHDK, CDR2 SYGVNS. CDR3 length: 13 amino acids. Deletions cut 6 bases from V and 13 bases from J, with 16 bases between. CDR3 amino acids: CASSSRTGRPLHF. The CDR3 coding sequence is TGTGCCAGCAGCAGTAGAACAGGGCGGCCCCTCCACTTT.

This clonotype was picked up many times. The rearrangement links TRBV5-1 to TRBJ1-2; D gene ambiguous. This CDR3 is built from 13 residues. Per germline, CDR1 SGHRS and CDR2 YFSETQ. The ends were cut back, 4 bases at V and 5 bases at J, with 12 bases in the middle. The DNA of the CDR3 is TGCGCCAGCAGCCCAAAGGGAGAATATGGCTACACCTTC. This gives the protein CASSPKGEYGYTF.

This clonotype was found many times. The CDR3 DNA is TGCAGTGCTAGAATGGACCAAGAGACCCAGTACTTC. Translated: CSARMDQETQYF. V and J are TRBV20-1 and TRBJ2-5; no clear D gene. Trimming cost V 2 bases and J 0 bases, with 4 bases left between them. This CDR3 has 12 residues. Per the germline V gene, CDR1 is DFQATT and CDR2 is SNEGSKA (reference sequence).

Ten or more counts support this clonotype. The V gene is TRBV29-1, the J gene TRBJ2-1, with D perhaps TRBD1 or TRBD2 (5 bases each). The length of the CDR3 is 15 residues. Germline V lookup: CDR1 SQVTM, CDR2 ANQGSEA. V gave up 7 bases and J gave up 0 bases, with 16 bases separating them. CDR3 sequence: CSAWGIPSSYNEQFF. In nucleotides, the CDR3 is TGCAGCGCGTGGGGGATTCCGAGCTCCTACAATGAGCAGTTCTTC.

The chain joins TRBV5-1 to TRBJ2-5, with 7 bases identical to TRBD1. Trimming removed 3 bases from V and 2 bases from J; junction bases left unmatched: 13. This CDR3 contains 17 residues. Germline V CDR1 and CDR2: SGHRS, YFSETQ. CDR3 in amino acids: CASSSQGDSRRQETQYF. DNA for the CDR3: TGCGCCAGCAGCTCGCAAGGGGACAGCCGGCGACAAGAGACCCAGTACTTC.

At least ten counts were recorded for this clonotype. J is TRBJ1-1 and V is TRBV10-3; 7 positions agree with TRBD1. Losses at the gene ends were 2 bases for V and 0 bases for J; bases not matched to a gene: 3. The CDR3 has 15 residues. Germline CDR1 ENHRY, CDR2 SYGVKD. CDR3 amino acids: CAISERDSMNTEAFF. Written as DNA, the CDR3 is TGTGCCATCAGTGAGCGGGACAGTATGAACACTGAAGCTTTCTTT.

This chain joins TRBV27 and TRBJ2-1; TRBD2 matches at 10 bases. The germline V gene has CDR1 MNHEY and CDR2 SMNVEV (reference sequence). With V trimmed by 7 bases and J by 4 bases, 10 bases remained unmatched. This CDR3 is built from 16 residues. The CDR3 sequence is CASTPHSSGSYNEQFF. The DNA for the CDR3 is TGTGCCAGCACACCTCACTCTAGCGGGAGTTACAATGAGCAGTTCTTC.

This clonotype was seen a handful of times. The CDR3 bases are TGTGCCACCAGCAGAGGGTTTGGCGGGAGGTTCACAGATACGCAGTATTTT. Residues: CATSRGFGGRFTDTQYF. J is TRBJ2-3 and V is TRBV15; 8 bases are a match to TRBD2. Per germline, CDR1 LNHNV and CDR2 YYDKDF (reference sequence). CDR3 length: 17 amino acids. The J segment lost 2 bases and the V segment lost 1 base, leaving 8 bases of the junction unmatched. The entire variable domain, with the rest obtained from reference TRBV15 and TRBJ2-3, is as follows: DAMVIQNPRYQVTQFGKPVTLSCSQTLNHNVMYWYQQKSSQAPKLLFHYYDKDFNNEADTPDNFQSRRPNTSFCFLDIRSPGLGDTAMYLCATSRGFGGRFTDTQYFGPGTRLTVL.

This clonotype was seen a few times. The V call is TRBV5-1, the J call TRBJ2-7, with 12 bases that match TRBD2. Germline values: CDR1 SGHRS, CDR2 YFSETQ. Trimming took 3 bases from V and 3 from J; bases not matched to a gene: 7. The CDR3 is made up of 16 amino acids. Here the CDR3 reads CASSWTWTSGVYEQYF. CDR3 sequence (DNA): TGCGCCAGCAGCTGGACTTGGACTAGCGGGGTCTACGAGCAGTACTTC.

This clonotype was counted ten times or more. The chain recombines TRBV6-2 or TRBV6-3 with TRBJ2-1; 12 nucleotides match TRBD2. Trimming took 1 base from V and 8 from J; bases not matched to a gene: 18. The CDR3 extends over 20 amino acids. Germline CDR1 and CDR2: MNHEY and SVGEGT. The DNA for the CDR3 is TGTGCCAGCAGTTACTTTTTCCCTCAGGCCAAAGGACTAGCGGGGTATGAGCAGTTCTTC. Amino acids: CASSYFFPQAKGLAGYEQFF.

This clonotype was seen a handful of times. CDR3 sequence reads: CASSLGDTRQYF. The CDR3 region has the DNA TGTGCCAGCAGCTTAGGGGATACTCGGCAGTACTTC. The genes are TRBV7-2 and TRBJ2-7; D is uncertain. V was shortened by 1 base and J by 9 bases, with 10 bases between the two germline ends. CDR3 length: 12 amino acids. CDR1 is SGHTA, CDR2 FQGNSA, per germline. Full variable domain (outside the CDR3, taken from reference TRBV7-2 and TRBJ2-7): GAGVSQSPSNKVTEKGKDVELRCDPISGHTALYWYRQSLGQGLEFLIYFQGNSAPDKSGLPSDRFSAERTGGSVSTLTIQRTQQEDSAVYLCASSLGDTRQYFGPGTRLTVT.

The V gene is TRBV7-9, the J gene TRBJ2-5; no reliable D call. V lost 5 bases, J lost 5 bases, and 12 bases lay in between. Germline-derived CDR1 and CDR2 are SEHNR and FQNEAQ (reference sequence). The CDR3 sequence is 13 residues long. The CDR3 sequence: CASSPPPAETQYF. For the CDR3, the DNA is TGTGCCAGCAGCCCACCGCCGGCGGAGACCCAGTACTTC.

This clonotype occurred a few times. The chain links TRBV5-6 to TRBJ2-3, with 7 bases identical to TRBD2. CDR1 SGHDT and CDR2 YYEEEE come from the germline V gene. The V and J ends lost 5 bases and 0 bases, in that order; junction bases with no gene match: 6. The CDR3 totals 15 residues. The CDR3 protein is CASSWSGVSTDTQYF. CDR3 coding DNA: TGTGCCAGCAGTTGGAGCGGGGTCAGCACAGATACGCAGTATTTT. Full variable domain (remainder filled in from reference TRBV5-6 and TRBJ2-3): DAGVTQSPTHLIKTRGQQVTLRCSPKSGHDTVSWYQQALGQGPQFIFQYYEEEERQRGNFPDRFSGHQFPNYSSELNVNALLLGDSALYLCASSWSGVSTDTQYFGPGTRLTVL.

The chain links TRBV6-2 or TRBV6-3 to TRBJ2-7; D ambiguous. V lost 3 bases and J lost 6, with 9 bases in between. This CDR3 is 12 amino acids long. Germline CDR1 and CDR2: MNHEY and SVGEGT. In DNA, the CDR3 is TGTGCCAGCAGTTATGGGGTACGCGAGCAGTACTTC. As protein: CASSYGVREQYF.

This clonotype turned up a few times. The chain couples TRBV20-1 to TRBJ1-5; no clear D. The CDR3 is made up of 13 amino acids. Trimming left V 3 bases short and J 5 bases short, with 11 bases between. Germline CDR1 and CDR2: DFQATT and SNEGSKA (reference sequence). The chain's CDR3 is CSASREQDQPQHF. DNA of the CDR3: TGCAGTGCTAGCAGAGAACAAGATCAGCCCCAGCATTTT.

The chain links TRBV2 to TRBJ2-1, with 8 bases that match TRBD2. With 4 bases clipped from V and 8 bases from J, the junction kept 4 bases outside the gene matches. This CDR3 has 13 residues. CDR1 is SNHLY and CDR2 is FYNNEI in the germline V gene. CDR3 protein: CASSVRGADEQFF. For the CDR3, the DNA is TGTGCCAGCAGTGTGCGGGGGGCCGATGAGCAGTTCTTC.